The present T cell receptor (beta chain) was sequenced within a study of blood T cell repertoires in COVID-19. This CDR3 has 13 residues. Germline-derived CDR1 and CDR2 are SNHLY and FYNNEI. Trimming left V 6 bases short and J 3 bases short, with 12 bases between. The assay was immunoSEQ multiplex PCR, and TCRdb's table has in-frame clones only and misses some. The sample comprises around 280,000 clones, 88% of which are singletons, and around 11% rests with the top ten. The TCR comes from a woman under 40 with COVID-19, enrolled during active disease. Material for sequencing was peripheral blood. This chain links TRBV2 with TRBJ2-7; D is perhaps TRBD1 (6 bases). In DNA form, the CDR3 reads TGTGCCAGCAGCTGGACAGTTTACTACGAGCAGTACTTC. It codes for CASSWTVYYEQYF.